This TCR beta chain was recovered during a study of Ad26.COV2.S vaccination and SARS-CoV-2 variants. Treatment defined: some 19 received Ad26.COV2.S at low or high dose, single or two shots; 5 received placebo; per-sample allocation not given. All samples were drawn on day 63, counting from the first vaccine or placebo injection. This clone was seen once. CDR1 SGHTA and CDR2 FQGTGA come from the germline V gene. There are 15 residues in the CDR3. The J segment lost 10 bases and the V segment lost 5 bases, leaving 9 bases of the junction unmatched. Assay: immunoSEQ multiplex PCR; the TCRdb copy retains only in-frame clones and omits some. Of 430,000 or so clones in the sample, 89% were seen once.

Sequenced here: peripheral blood, sampled in a trial of Ad26.COV2.S vaccine versus placebo. The TCR originated in a person between 18 and 65 years old who received the Ad26.COV2.S COVID-19 vaccine or a placebo. V gene TRBV7-3 combines with J gene TRBJ2-1; 12 nucleotides align to TRBD2. The CDR3 protein is CASSDSSGGVKEQFF. The DNA for the CDR3 is TGTGCCAGCAGCGATTCTAGCGGGGGGGTAAAGGAGCAGTTCTTC.